These 27 T cell receptor beta chains originate from one sample sequenced in a study of blood T cell repertoires in COVID-19. Sequencing was performed with immunoSEQ multiplex PCR; in TCRdb, only in-frame clones are kept and a portion is missing. The sample holds some 120,000 clones, around 85% seen once. Sequenced sample: peripheral blood. The origin of the receptors is a human donor in a cohort sampled during active COVID-19.

The gene calls are TRBV5-5 and TRBJ1-4, with D tentatively TRBD1 (6 bases). Germline values: CDR1 SGHKS, CDR2 YYEKEE (reference sequence). CDR3 size: 15 residues. V was clipped by 4 bases and J by 3 bases, with 13 bases between them. The CDR3 spells CASSRGTTPNEKLFF. The CDR3 nucleotides read TGTGCCAGCAGCCGAGGGACAACTCCTAATGAAAAACTGTTTTTT.

V gene TRBV12-3 or TRBV12-4 combines with J gene TRBJ2-7, with D perhaps TRBD2 (6 bases). This CDR3 has 12 residues. The V gene lost 6 bases and the J gene lost 9 bases, with 15 bases spanning the gap. CDR3 bases: TGTGCCAGCAGCCAAACCTTGGAGGGGCAGTACGTC. It translates to CASSQTLEGQYV.

The chain has TRBV18 and TRBJ1-2; the D gene is possibly TRBD1 (5 bases). Trimming pared 0 bases from V and 5 bases from J, leaving 10 bases between. The CDR3 contains 14 residues. CDR1 is KGHSH, CDR2 LQKENI, per germline. The chain's CDR3 is CASSPPDRVYGYTF. The CDR3 nucleotides are TGTGCCAGCTCACCACCCGACAGAGTATATGGCTACACCTTC.

This clone was seen once. The rearrangement joins TRBV5-6 to TRBJ1-6; 9 positions agree with TRBD1. J lost 10 bases, V lost 4 bases, and 9 bases had no gene match. This CDR3 contains 15 residues. Germline CDR1 SGHDT, CDR2 YYEEEE. CDR3 DNA: TGTGCCAGCAGCCTCAGACAGGGGGTTGGATCACCCCTCCACTTT. Translation: CASSLRQGVGSPLHF.

V usage is TRBV7-2 and J usage is TRBJ1-2; D gene unclear. CDR1 is SGHTA and CDR2 is FQGNSA in the germline V gene. The germline V and J ends were trimmed by 8 bases and 8 bases, with 24 bases remaining between them. The CDR3 covers 15 residues. CDR3 residues: CASRRAADSGYGYTF. CDR3 coding DNA: TGTGCCAGCCGCAGAGCGGCAGACTCCGGTTACGGCTACACCTTC.

This CDR3 reads CASSAKTGTPNYNEQFF. CDR3 coding DNA: TGCGCCAGCAGCGCAAAAACAGGGACACCTAACTACAATGAGCAGTTCTTC. The gene calls are TRBV5-1 and TRBJ2-1; D might be TRBD1 (6 bases). The CDR3 sequence is 17 residues long. Per the germline V gene, CDR1 is SGHRS and CDR2 is YFSETQ. With 4 bases removed from V and 3 bases from J, the gap between germline ends came to 20 bases.

This rearrangement joins TRBV6-2 or TRBV6-3 to TRBJ2-1; 11 bases fit TRBD1. From germline, CDR1 is MNHEY and CDR2 SVGEGT. The junction had 6 bases not matched to a gene; V was cut back by 5 bases and J by 6 bases. The CDR3 length is 15 residues. The CDR3 here is CASSPHGQGANEQFF. The CDR3, as DNA: TGTGCCAGCAGTCCCCACGGACAGGGGGCCAATGAGCAGTTCTTC.

The gene calls are TRBV5-4 and TRBJ2-5; 7 nucleotides align to TRBD1. This CDR3 is built from 14 residues. The germline CDR1 and CDR2 sequences are SGHNT and YYREEE (reference sequence). V shed 4 bases and J 2 bases; nucleotides not matched to a gene: 5. The CDR3 loop is CASSLGTAQETQYF. The CDR3 DNA is TGTGCCAGCAGCCTCGGGACAGCGCAAGAGACCCAGTACTTC.

The rearrangement uses TRBV7-8 and TRBJ2-7; D is possibly TRBD1 (6 bases). The CDR3 runs to 15 residues. The ends were cut back, 5 bases at V and 3 bases at J, with 17 bases in the middle. Germline V gene lookup returns CDR1 SGHVS and CDR2 FQNEAQ. CDR3 sequence (DNA): TGTGCCAGCAGCCCTAACTTAATACAGGGCTACGAGCAGTACGTC. Its translation: CASSPNLIQGYEQYV.

The chain is built from TRBV5-1 and TRBJ2-1; 11 positions match TRBD2. The CDR3 runs to 15 residues. Unmatched junction bases numbered 1, after V lost 0 bases and J lost 5 bases. Germline CDR1 is SGHRS and CDR2 is YFSETQ. The CDR3, as DNA: TGCGCCAGCAGCTTGGTAGCGGGAGGGAACAATGAGCAGTTCTTC. This encodes CASSLVAGGNNEQFF.

The gene calls are TRBV19 and TRBJ2-7, with 9 nucleotides matching TRBD1. The ends lost 5 bases at V and 3 bases at J; junction bases unmatched: 5. Looked up from germline, CDR1 is LNHDA and CDR2 is SQIVND (reference sequence). This CDR3 has 14 residues. The CDR3 coding sequence is TGTGCCAGTAGTGTAGGGACAGGGTTCTACGAGCAGTACTTC. The encoded protein is CASSVGTGFYEQYF.

V gene TRBV4-1 combines with J gene TRBJ2-3; 12 positions match TRBD2. In germline, CDR1 is MGHRA, CDR2 YSYEKL. Germline trimming cut 0 bases from V and 2 bases from J; bases unmatched to any gene: 6. The CDR3 runs 18 residues. CDR3 nucleotide sequence: TGCGCCAGCAGCCAAGATCAGGCTAGCGGGGGGGTCACAGATACGCAGTATTTT. This sequence encodes CASSQDQASGGVTDTQYF.

CDR3 nucleotide sequence: TGTGCCAGCAGCTTAGTCCGTAACAGGAAGTTAAAACTGTTTTTT. This encodes CASSLVRNRKLKLFF. The chain joins TRBV7-2 to TRBJ1-4, with D perhaps matching TRBD1 (5 bases). With 1 base removed from V and 10 bases from J, the gap between germline ends came to 16 bases. The CDR3 is made up of 15 amino acids. The germline CDR1 and CDR2 sequences are SGHTA and FQGNSA.

The CDR3 sequence: CASSTLRQATLEAFF. The CDR3, as DNA: TGTGCCAGCAGTACTCTTCGACAGGCAACGCTTGAAGCTTTCTTT. The chain employs TRBV27 and TRBJ1-1, with D possibly matching TRBD1 (6 bases). The CDR3 extends over 15 amino acids. The V and J ends lost 5 bases and 7 bases respectively, with 20 bases between them. Germline V gene lookup returns CDR1 MNHEY and CDR2 SMNVEV (reference sequence).

The V and J genes are TRBV5-4 and TRBJ2-7; TRBD2 matches 14 bases. The germline gives CDR1 SGHNT, CDR2 YYREEE (reference sequence). The V segment lost 4 bases and the J segment 7 bases; nucleotides outside the gene matches: 10. There are 16 residues in the CDR3. CDR3 bases: TGTGCCAGCAGCACCGGACTAGCGGGGGGTTATGGGGAGCAGTACTTC. Amino acid sequence: CASSTGLAGGYGEQYF.

V gene TRBV5-4 combines with J gene TRBJ1-1; D may be TRBD1 (6 bases). This CDR3 has 17 residues. Germline CDR1 is SGHNT and CDR2 is YYREEE (reference sequence). V lost 0 bases, J lost 5 bases, and 20 bases lay in between. In DNA form, the CDR3 reads TGTGCCAGCAGCTTGGGGTCCGCAGGGGCCCCGGGGACTGAAGCTTTCTTT. Protein: CASSLGSAGAPGTEAFF. Variable domain in full (rest from reference TRBV5-4 and TRBJ1-1): ETGVTQSPTHLIKTRGQQVTLRCSSQSGHNTVSWYQQALGQGPQFIFQYYREEENGRGNFPPRFSGLQFPNYSSELNVNALELDDSALYLCASSLGSAGAPGTEAFFGQGTRLTVV.

This chain uses TRBV5-6 with TRBJ2-7; TRBD2 is a possible D gene (6 bases). CDR1 SGHDT and CDR2 YYEEEE come from the germline V gene. V was shortened by 2 bases and J by 7 bases, with 10 bases between the two germline ends. The CDR3 has 12 amino acids. The CDR3 spells CASSFNGGEQYF. The CDR3 DNA follows: TGTGCCAGCAGCTTTAATGGGGGGGAGCAGTACTTC.

The rearrangement joins TRBV11-2 to TRBJ2-3, with a weak D call TRBD2 (5 bases). The CDR3 contains 14 residues. Trimming cost V 2 bases and J 4 bases, with 10 bases left between them. Looked up from germline, CDR1 is SGHAT and CDR2 is FQNNGV. CDR3 in amino acids: CASSLYGVSDTQYF. CDR3 bases: TGTGCCAGCAGCTTATACGGGGTATCAGATACGCAGTATTTT.

The chain joins TRBV12-3 or TRBV12-4 to TRBJ2-3; the match to TRBD2 covers 7 bases. This CDR3 spans 12 amino acids. J lost 6 bases, V lost 6 bases, and 3 bases had no gene match. CDR3 nucleotide sequence: TGTGCCAGCAGGACTAGCTTGGATACGCAGTATTTT. It specifies CASRTSLDTQYF.

The chain recombines TRBV3-1 (or the pseudogene TRBV3-2) with TRBJ2-1; 8 nucleotides align to TRBD2. V shed 1 base and J 5 bases; nucleotides not matched to a gene: 7. CDR1 LGHDT and CDR2 YNNKEL come from the germline V gene (reference sequence). This CDR3 contains 16 residues. CDR3 in amino acids: CASSQVSGSWNNEQFF. DNA for the CDR3: TGTGCCAGCAGCCAAGTAAGCGGGAGCTGGAACAATGAGCAGTTCTTC.

This clone is a singleton in its sample. The chain uses TRBV2 and TRBJ1-1; 7 positions match TRBD1. The CDR3 is made up of 14 amino acids. Trimming cost V 4 bases and J 1 base; bases outside gene matches: 3. Germline-derived CDR1 and CDR2 are SNHLY and FYNNEI. The CDR3: CASSVRTGNTEAFF. The CDR3 DNA reads as TGTGCCAGCAGTGTTAGGACAGGGAACACTGAAGCTTTCTTT.

The CDR3 DNA follows: TGCGCCAGCAGGAGAGGGTCCTACGAGCAGTACGTC. Protein product: CASRRGSYEQYV. The chain joins TRBV10-1 to TRBJ2-7, with D tentatively TRBD2 (5 bases). The germline V and J ends were trimmed by 6 bases and 1 base, with 7 bases remaining between them. The germline gives CDR1 WNHNN, CDR2 SYGVQD (reference sequence). The CDR3 consists of 12 residues.

This clone has more than one count but fewer than ten. The chain combines TRBV9 with TRBJ2-3; 10 bases are shared with TRBD2. V was pared by 4 bases and J by 7 bases, with 12 bases of the junction left unmatched. This CDR3 has 16 residues. In germline, CDR1 is SGDLS, CDR2 YYNGEE. The chain's CDR3 is CASSLLLAGGGNTQYF. The CDR3 nucleotides read TGTGCCAGCAGCCTCTTATTAGCGGGGGGTGGGAATACGCAGTATTTT. The variable domain in full, completed from reference TRBV9 and TRBJ2-3, reads DSGVTQTPKHLITATGQRVTLRCSPRSGDLSVYWYQQSLDQGLQFLIQYYNGEERAKGNILERFSAQQFPDLHSELNLSSLELGDSALYFCASSLLLAGGGNTQYFGPGTRLTVL.

The chain couples TRBV5-1 to TRBJ1-1, with TRBD1 matching 9 bases. CDR3 length: 15 residues. Germline trimming cut 4 bases from V and 6 bases from J; bases unmatched to any gene: 10. Germline assignment: CDR1 SGHRS and CDR2 YFSETQ. CDR3 bases: TGCGCCAGCAGCCGGGCGGACAGGGGAAAATCTGAAGCTTTCTTT. Translated, it gives CASSRADRGKSEAFF.

The rearrangement joins TRBV7-2 to TRBJ2-3; perhaps TRBD2 as D (6 bases). With 2 bases removed from V and 2 bases from J, the gap between germline ends came to 14 bases. The CDR3 loop spans 16 amino acids. CDR1 is SGHTA, CDR2 FQGNSA, per germline. CDR3 DNA sequence: TGTGCCAGCAGCTTATTGGTGGCGGGAAACACAGATACGCAGTATTTT. Its protein is CASSLLVAGNTDTQYF.

The rearrangement joins TRBV27 to TRBJ2-7, with 7 bases fitting TRBD2. There are 15 residues in the CDR3. Germline V gene data show CDR1 as MNHEY and CDR2 as SMNVEV (reference sequence). Losses at the gene ends were 2 bases for V and 6 bases for J; bases not matched to a gene: 10. The CDR3 DNA reads as TGTGCCAGCAGTTTAACGCGTTCGAGGGAGGGCGAGCAGTACTTC. It translates to CASSLTRSREGEQYF.

The gene calls are TRBV19 and TRBJ2-3; tentative D call: TRBD2 (5 bases). This CDR3 has 11 amino acids. Per germline, CDR1 LNHDA and CDR2 SQIVND (reference sequence). CDR3 amino acids: CGTGIADTQYF. DNA of the CDR3: TGTGGTACGGGGATCGCAGATACGCAGTATTTT. The variable domain in full, completed from reference TRBV19 and TRBJ2-3, reads DGGITQSPKYLFRKEGQNVTLSCEQNLNHDAMYWYRQDPGQGLRLIYYSQIVNDFQKGDIAEGYSVSREKKESFPLTVTSAQKNPTAFYLCGTGIADTQYFGPGTRLTVL.